What follows is one T cell receptor (beta chain) and its context. No antigen is known for it. The entry originates in a study of OX40 agonist ivuxolimab in advanced cancers. Study as a whole: Every 2 weeks, ivuxolimab was infused into the patients intravenously at between 0.01 and 10 mg/kg. Anti-PD-1, anti-PD-L1 or anti-CTLA-4 therapy given earlier was allowed, and 40% had some.

The repertoire was sequenced with immunoSEQ multiplex PCR; TCRdb's copy has only in-frame clones and lacks some. In the table there are around 71,000 clones, around four fifths of which are singletons. Study results and caveats: Some of the nonresponding patients also showed low levels of normalized T-cell clonal expansion. Researchers did not establish what antigens the expanded peripheral T cells target.

The CDR3 runs 16 residues. Trimming cost V 1 base and J 0 bases, with 7 bases left between them. Germline V lookup: CDR1 LNHDA, CDR2 SQIVND (reference sequence). The rearrangement joins TRBV19 to TRBJ1-6; a weak D match, TRBD1 (5 bases). The sequence derives from an adult with an advanced solid tumor such as melanoma, head and neck, liver or kidney cancer. The sequencing used CD4+ or CD8+ T cells sorted from blood, collected in a trial of the OX40 agonist ivuxolimab. The CDR3 spells CASSIGGVSYNSPLHF. CDR3 in DNA: TGTGCCAGTAGTATAGGAGGGGTCTCCTATAATTCACCCCTCCACTTT.